Sequencing of this TCR beta chain was carried out in a study of cytomegalovirus exposure and HLA in healthy donors. This CDR3 has 12 amino acids. Germline assignment: CDR1 MNHNS and CDR2 SASEGT. The V and J ends lost 5 bases and 3 bases respectively, with 8 bases between them. Only one count was recorded for this clone. Researchers ran the PCR with 60 Vbeta and 13 Jbeta primers. The protocol was immunoSEQ multiplex PCR, while the TCRdb copy is restricted to in-frame clones and leaves out a portion. In the table there are about 120,000 clones, around three quarters of which are singletons. Sequencing was done on a sample of PBMCs. The sequence came from a female donor in good health and CMV-seronegative. V and J are TRBV6-1 and TRBJ2-7, with D maybe TRBD1 (5 bases). The chain's CDR3 is CASSPQGYEQYF. In nucleotides, the CDR3 is TGTGCCAGCAGTCCTCAGGGCTACGAGCAGTACTTC.